Listed below are T cell receptor beta chains from one sample, sequenced in a study of blood T cell repertoires in COVID-19. Using immunoSEQ multiplex PCR, the repertoire was profiled, and TCRdb retains in-frame clones only, with some absent. The sample comprises approximately 77,000 clones, approximately 90% of which are singletons, and around 7% rests with the top ten. Sequenced input: peripheral blood. These receptor sequences come from an elderly woman with acute or convalescent COVID-19. Both conserved end residues are part of each CDR3. D genes are given only for firm matches. Not all rows give a size; the values are once, few, many and, for expanded clones, a class.

V gene	D gene	clone size	J gene	CDR3 protein	CDR3 DNA
TRBV19	NA	few	TRBJ1-5	CASSIRQMSNQPQHF	TGTGCCAGTAGTATTAGACAGATGAGCAATCAGCCCCAGCATTTT
TRBV6-6	NA	NA	TRBJ1-4	CASSYSRQLRVEKLFF	TGTGCCAGCAGTTACTCCCGACAGTTGCGCGTGGAAAAACTGTTTTTT
TRBV6-5	TRBD1	NA	TRBJ1-5	CASTGDRDQPQHF	TGTGCCAGCACCGGAGACAGGGATCAGCCCCAGCATTTT
TRBV29-1	TRBD1	NA	TRBJ1-4	CSVARYPDRDEKLFF	TGCAGCGTTGCCAGATACCCGGACAGGGATGAAAAACTGTTTTTT
TRBV2	TRBD1	once	TRBJ2-2	CASVLRQGANTGELFF	TGTGCCAGCGTCCTCAGACAGGGAGCGAACACCGGGGAGCTGTTTTTT
TRBV5-3	NA	NA	TRBJ2-7	CARSFFEQAVYEQYF	TGTGCCAGAAGCTTCTTCGAACAGGCGGTCTACGAGCAGTACTTC
TRBV10-3	NA	once	TRBJ2-7	CAISQNLAGKQYF	TGTGCCATCAGTCAGAACTTGGCGGGGAAGCAGTACTTC
TRBV6-2/TRBV6-3	NA	once	TRBJ2-5	CASSYTGGAIQETQYF	TGTGCCAGCAGTTATACCGGCGGGGCTATCCAAGAGACCCAGTACTTC
TRBV12-5	TRBD1	few	TRBJ2-1	CASGRDREFNEQFF	TGTGCTAGTGGTCGGGACAGGGAATTCAATGAGCAGTTCTTC
TRBV2	TRBD1	NA	TRBJ2-2	CASSELGQGFPGELFF	TGTGCCAGCAGTGAATTGGGACAGGGTTTCCCCGGGGAGCTGTTTTTT
TRBV6-5	TRBD1	NA	TRBJ2-2	CASRRTGHTGELFF	TGTGCCAGCAGACGGACAGGACACACCGGGGAGCTGTTTTTT
TRBV30	NA	NA	TRBJ1-5	CAWSGDSEQPQHF	TGTGCCTGGAGTGGAGACAGCGAGCAGCCCCAGCATTTT
TRBV9	NA	NA	TRBJ1-5	CASSPDIDSNQPQHF	TGTGCCAGCAGCCCAGACATCGATAGCAATCAGCCCCAGCATTTT
TRBV28	TRBD1	NA	TRBJ1-2	CASSTGQGTNYGYTF	TGTGCCAGCAGTACCGGACAGGGGACCAACTATGGCTACACCTTC
TRBV7-9	TRBD1	NA	TRBJ2-7	CASQVGGQGYEQYF	TGTGCCAGCCAAGTAGGGGGACAGGGCTACGAGCAGTACTTC
TRBV18	NA	NA	TRBJ1-4	CASSPFGRNEKLFF	TGTGCCAGCTCCCCGTTTGGTAGAAATGAAAAACTGTTTTTT